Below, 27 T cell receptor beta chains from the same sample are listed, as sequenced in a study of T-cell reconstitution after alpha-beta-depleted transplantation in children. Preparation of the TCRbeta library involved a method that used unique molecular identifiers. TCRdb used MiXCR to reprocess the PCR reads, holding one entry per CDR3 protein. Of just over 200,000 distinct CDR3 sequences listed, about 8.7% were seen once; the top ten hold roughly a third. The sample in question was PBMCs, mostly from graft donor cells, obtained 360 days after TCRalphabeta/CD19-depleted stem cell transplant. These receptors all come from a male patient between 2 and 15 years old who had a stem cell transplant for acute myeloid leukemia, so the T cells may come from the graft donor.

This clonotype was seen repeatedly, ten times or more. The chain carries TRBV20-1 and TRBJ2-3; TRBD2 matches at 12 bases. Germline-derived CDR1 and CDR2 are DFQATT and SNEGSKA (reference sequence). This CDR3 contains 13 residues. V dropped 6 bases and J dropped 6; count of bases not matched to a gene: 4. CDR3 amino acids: CSARLAGADTQYF. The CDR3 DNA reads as TGCAGTGCACGACTAGCGGGGGCGGATACGCAGTATTTT.

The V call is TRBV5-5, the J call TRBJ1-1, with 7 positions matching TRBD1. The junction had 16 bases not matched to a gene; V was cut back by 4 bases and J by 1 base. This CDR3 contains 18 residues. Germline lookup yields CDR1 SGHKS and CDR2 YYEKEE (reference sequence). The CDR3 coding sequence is TGTGCCAGCAGCGGTAGTATAGGGGGCCATGAGACGAACACTGAAGCTTTCTTT. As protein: CASSGSIGGHETNTEAFF.

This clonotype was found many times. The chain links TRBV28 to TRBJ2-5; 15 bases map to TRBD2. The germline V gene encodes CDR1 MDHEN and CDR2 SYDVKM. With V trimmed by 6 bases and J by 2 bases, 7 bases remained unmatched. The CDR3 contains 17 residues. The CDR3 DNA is TGTGCCAGCAGCCTACTCGGACTAGCGGGAGGGCAAGAGACCCAGTACTTC. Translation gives CASSLLGLAGGQETQYF.

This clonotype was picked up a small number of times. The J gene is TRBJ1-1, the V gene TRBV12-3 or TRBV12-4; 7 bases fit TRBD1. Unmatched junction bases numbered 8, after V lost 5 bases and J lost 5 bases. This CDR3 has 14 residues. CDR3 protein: CASSPRQGGTEAFF. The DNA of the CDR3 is TGTGCCAGCAGTCCGAGACAGGGAGGTACTGAAGCTTTCTTT.

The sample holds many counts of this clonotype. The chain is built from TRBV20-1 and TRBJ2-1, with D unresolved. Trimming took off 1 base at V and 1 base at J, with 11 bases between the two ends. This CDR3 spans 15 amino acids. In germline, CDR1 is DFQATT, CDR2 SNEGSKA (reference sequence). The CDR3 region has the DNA TGCAGTGCTAGAGCTCCCGGATTTTCCTACAATGAGCAGTTCTTC. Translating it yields CSARAPGFSYNEQFF.

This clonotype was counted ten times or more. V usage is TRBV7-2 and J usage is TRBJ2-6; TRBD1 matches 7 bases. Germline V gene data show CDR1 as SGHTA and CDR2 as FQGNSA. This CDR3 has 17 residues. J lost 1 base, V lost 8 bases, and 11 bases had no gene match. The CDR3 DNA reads TGTGCCAGCTGCCCAGGGGGTACTCAGTCTGGGGCCAACGTCCTGACTTTC. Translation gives CASCPGGTQSGANVLTF.

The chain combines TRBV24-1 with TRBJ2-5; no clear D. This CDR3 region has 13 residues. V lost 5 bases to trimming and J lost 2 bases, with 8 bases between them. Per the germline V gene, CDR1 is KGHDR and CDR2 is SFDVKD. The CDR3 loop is CATSAGRQETQYF. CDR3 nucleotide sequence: TGTGCCACCAGTGCCGGACGGCAAGAGACCCAGTACTTC.

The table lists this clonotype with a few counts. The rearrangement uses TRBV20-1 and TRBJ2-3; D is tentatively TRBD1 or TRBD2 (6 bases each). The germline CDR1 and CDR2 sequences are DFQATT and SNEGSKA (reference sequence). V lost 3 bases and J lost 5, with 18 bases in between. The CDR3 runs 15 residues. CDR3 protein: CSARGATGGVDTQYF. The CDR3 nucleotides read TGCAGTGCTAGGGGGGCGACTGGCGGGGTAGATACGCAGTATTTT.

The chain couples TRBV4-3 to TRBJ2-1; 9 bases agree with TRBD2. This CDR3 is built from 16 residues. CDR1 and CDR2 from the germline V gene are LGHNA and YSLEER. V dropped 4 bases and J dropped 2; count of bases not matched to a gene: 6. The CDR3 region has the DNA TGCGCCAGCAGCCGCCCGGGACTAGCCGCCTACAATGAGCAGTTCTTC. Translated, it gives CASSRPGLAAYNEQFF.

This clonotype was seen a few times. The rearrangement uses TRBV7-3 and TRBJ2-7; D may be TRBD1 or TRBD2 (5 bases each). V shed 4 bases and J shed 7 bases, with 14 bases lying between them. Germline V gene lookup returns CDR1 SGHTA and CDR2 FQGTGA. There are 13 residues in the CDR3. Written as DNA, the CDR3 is TGTGCCAGCAGCTCGGGGACCTCGGGGGAGCAGTACTTC. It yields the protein CASSSGTSGEQYF.

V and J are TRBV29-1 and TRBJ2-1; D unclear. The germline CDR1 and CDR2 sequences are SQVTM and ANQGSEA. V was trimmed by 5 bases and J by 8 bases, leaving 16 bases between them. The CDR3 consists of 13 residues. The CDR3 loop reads CSVLPLLHDEQFF. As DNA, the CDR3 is TGCAGCGTTCTACCACTACTCCACGATGAGCAGTTCTTC.

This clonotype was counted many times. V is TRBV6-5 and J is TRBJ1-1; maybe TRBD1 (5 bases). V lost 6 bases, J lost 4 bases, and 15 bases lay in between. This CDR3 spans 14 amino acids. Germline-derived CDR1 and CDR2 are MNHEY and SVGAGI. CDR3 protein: CASSPGPQGTEAFF. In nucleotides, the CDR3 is TGTGCCAGCAGCCCGGGCCCCCAGGGCACTGAAGCTTTCTTT.

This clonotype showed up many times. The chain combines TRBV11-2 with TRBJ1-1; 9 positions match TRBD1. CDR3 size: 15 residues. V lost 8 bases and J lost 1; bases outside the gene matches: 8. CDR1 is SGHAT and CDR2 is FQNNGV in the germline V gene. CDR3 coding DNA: TGTGCCAGCGAACTATGGACAGGGGAGAACACTGAAGCTTTCTTT. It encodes CASELWTGENTEAFF.

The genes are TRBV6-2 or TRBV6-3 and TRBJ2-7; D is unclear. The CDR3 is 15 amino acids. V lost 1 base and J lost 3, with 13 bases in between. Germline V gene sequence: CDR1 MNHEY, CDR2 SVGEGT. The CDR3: CASSYLLDTNYEQYF. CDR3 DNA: TGTGCCAGCAGTTACTTATTAGACACCAACTACGAGCAGTACTTC.

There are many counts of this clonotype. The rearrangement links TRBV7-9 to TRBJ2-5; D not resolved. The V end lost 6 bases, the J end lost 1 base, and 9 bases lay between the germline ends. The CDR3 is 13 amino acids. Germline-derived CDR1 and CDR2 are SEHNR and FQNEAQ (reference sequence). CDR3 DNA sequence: TGTGCCAGCAGATCGACCGCCCAAGAGACCCAGTACTTC. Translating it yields CASRSTAQETQYF.

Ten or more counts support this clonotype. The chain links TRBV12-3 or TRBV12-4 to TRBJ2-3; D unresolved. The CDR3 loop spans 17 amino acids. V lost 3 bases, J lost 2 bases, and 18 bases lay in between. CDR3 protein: CASSFLYWADDTDTQYF. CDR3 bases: TGTGCCAGCAGTTTCCTCTACTGGGCGGATGACACAGATACGCAGTATTTT.

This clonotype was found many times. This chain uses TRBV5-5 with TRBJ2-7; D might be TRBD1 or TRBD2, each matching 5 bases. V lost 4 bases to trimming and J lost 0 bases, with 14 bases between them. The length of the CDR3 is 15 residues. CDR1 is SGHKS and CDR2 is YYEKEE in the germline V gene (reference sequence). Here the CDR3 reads CASSTGTVSSYEQYV. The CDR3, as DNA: TGTGCCAGCAGCACCGGGACGGTTAGCTCCTACGAGCAGTACGTC.

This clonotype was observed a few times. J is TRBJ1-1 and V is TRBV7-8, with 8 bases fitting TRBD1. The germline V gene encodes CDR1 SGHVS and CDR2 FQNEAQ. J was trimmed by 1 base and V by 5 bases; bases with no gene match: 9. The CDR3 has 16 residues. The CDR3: CASSPLWTGQNTEAFF. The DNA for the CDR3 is TGTGCCAGCAGCCCCCTTTGGACAGGGCAGAACACTGAAGCTTTCTTT.

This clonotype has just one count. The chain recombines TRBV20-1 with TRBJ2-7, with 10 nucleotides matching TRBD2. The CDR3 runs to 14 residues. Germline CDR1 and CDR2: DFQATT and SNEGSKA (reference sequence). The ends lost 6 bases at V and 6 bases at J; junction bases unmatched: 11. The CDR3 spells CSANSGGTSAEQYF. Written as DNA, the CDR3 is TGCAGTGCAAACAGTGGCGGGACTAGCGCCGAGCAGTACTTC.

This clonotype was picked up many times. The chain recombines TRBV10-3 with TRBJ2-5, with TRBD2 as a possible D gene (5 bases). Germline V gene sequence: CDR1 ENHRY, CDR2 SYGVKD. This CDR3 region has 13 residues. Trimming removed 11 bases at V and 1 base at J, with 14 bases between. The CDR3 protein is CAARAGPQETQYF. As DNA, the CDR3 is TGTGCCGCCCGGGCGGGTCCCCAAGAGACCCAGTACTTC.

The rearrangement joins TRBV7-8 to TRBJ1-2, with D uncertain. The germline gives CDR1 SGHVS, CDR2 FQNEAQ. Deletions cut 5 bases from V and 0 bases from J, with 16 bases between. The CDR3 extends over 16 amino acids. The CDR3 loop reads CASSPTRTDTNYGYTF. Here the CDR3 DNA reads TGTGCCAGCAGCCCTACTCGAACGGATACTAACTATGGCTACACCTTC.

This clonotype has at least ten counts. In nucleotides, the CDR3 is TGCAGCGTTGTTGTGGGCGCAAGGGAAGATACGCAGTATTTT. Its translation: CSVVVGAREDTQYF. The chain is built from TRBV29-1 and TRBJ2-3, with D uncertain. Germline CDR1 is SQVTM and CDR2 is ANQGSEA. V lost 4 bases and J lost 5, with 16 bases in between. The CDR3 has 14 residues.

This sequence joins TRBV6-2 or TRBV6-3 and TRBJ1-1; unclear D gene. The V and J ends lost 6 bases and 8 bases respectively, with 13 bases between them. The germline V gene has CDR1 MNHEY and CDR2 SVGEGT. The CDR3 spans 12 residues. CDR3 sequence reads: CASSEGRREAFF. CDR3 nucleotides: TGTGCCAGCAGCGAAGGACGGCGAGAAGCTTTCTTT.

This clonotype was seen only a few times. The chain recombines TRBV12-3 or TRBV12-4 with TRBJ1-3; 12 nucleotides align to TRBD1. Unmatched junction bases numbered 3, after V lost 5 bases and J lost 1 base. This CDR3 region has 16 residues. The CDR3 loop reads CASSLGQGASGNTIYF. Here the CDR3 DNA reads TGTGCCAGCAGTCTGGGACAGGGGGCTTCTGGAAACACCATATATTTT.

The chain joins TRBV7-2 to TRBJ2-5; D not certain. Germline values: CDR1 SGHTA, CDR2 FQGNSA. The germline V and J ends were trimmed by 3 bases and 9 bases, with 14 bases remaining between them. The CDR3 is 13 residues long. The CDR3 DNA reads TGTGCCAGCAGCTTCCGTATACAGTCGGCCCAGTACTTC. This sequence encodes CASSFRIQSAQYF.

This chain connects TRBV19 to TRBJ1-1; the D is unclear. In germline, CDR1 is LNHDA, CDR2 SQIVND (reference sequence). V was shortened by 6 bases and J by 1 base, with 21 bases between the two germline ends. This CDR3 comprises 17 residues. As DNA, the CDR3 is TGTGCCAGTAGCCCAGCGGGGATCCGAGAGTGGAACACTGAAGCTTTCTTT. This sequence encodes CASSPAGIREWNTEAFF.

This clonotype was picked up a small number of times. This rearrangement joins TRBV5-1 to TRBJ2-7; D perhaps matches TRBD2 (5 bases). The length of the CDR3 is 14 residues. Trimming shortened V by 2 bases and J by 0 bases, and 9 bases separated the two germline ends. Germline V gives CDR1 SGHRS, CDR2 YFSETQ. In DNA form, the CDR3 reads TGCGCCAGCAGCTTCGAGGGTCCCTCCTACGAGCAGTACTTC. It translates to CASSFEGPSYEQYF. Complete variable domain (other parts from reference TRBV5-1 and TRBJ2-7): KAGVTQTPRYLIKTRGQQVTLSCSPISGHRSVSWYQQTPGQGLQFLFEYFSETQRNKGNFPGRFSGRQFSNSRSEMNVSTLELGDSALYLCASSFEGPSYEQYFGPGTRLTVT.